This T cell receptor beta chain derives from a study of T cell repertoires in cytomegalovirus infection (dated by TCRdb to the late 2010s). Regarding the study in general: The peptide stimulations were aimed at well-studied HLA-B-restricted epitopes as well as recently identified HLA-C-restricted CMV epitopes, whose presentation resists viral immunomodulation. Donor HLA type was relevant to the analysis, as public TCR beta signatures indicated carriage of CMV infection together with the matching HLA type. Study-level results and caveats: In both this cohort and an independent 352-donor cohort, the cumulative frequency of public TCR beta family members distinguished carriers of CMV infection plus the relevant HLA type. The ex vivo response was dominated by HLA-C-restricted CMV-specific TCR beta clonotypes, and the single most frequent clonotype in two of eight donors was supplied by these HLA-C-restricted clonotypes.

The sample's treatment or condition label, decoded: in vitro stimulation with specific CMV peptide epitopes to enrich CMV-specific T cells. The trim is 5 bases for V and 5 bases for J, with a gap of 16 bases between the germline ends. CDR1 and CDR2 are read off the germline V gene (reference sequence) as SEHNR and FQNEAQ. From the cysteine up to the phenylalanine, the CDR3 has a length of 15 residues. Only the CDR3 region is kept as DNA, spanning 45 bases read in frame from base 1. A note on this clonotype: There is no known antigen for this receptor. Base qualities are missing; no much larger clone stands one base away.

TCRdb shows the sequencer as Illumina HiSeq 1500. TCRdb itself trimmed the public reads at Q25 with fastp, ran MiXCR and retained productive beta chains. Under each unique CDR3 protein, matching rows form one entry showing the most common genes and DNA. Counted in this sample were approximately 910,000 distinct CDR3 sequences; around 32% of them appeared once. The ten largest clones capture about an eighth of the sample. This receptor was identified in a human donor in good health (CMV status not recorded). Some clones in this sample may be carry-over from other donors' samples. Source: cultured CD8+ T cells from PBMCs, taken from culture after CMV antigen stimulation. The chain couples TRBV7-9 to TRBJ2-1; the D gene is possibly TRBD1 or TRBD2, with 6 bases matching each. The DNA reads TGTGCCAGCAGCATAATACCGGGGGCCCACAATGAGCAGTTCTTC. Its translation reads: CASSIIPGAHNEQFF.